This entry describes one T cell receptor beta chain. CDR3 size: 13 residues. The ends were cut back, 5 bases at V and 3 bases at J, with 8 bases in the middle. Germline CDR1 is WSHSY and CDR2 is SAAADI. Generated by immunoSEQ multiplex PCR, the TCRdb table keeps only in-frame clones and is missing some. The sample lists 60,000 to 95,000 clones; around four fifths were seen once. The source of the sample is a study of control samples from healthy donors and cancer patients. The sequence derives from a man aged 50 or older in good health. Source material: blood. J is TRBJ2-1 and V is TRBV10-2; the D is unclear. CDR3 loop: CASSLQGYNEQFF. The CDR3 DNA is TGCGCCAGCAGTCTCCAAGGCTACAATGAGCAGTTCTTC.